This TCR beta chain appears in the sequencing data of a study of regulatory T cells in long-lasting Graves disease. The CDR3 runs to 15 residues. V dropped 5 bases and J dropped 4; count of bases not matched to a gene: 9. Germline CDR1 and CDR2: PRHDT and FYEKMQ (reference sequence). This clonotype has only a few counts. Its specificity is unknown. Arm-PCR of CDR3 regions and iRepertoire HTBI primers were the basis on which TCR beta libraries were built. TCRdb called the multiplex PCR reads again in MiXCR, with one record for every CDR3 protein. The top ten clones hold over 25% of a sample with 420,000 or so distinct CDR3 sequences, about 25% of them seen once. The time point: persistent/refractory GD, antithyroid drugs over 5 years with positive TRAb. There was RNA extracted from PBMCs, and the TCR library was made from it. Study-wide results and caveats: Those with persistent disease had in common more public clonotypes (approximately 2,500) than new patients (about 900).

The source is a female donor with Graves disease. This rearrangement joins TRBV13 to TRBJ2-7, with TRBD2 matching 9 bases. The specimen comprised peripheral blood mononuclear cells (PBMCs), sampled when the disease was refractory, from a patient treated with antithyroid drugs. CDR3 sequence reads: CASSPSGRTTYEQYF. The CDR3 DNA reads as TGTGCCAGCAGCCCAAGCGGGAGGACTACTTACGAGCAGTACTTC.